These 19 T cell receptor beta chains share one sample of origin, sequenced in a study of post-analysis software for immune sequencing data. Unique-molecular-identifier-tagged TCR beta cDNA libraries were used. Using its own MiXCR run on the PCR reads, TCRdb lists one record per CDR3 protein. The sample holds roughly 730,000 distinct CDR3 sequences, 25% to 30% seen once. Study-wide points: Controls showed lower frequencies than patients for roughly five TRBV segments, and TRBV5-6, TRBV5-1 and TRBV20-1 were among these.

For these receptors, no antigen is known. The sample comprised blood. Receptor source: a girl between 5 and 17 years old with multiple sclerosis.

The genes are TRBV9 and TRBJ1-5, with D unclear. Germline CDR1 is SGDLS and CDR2 is YYNGEE. Trimming cost V 0 bases and J 2 bases, with 12 bases left between them. The CDR3 spans 16 residues. The CDR3 nucleotides read TGTGCCAGCAGCGTAGGATTGGGGTTGGGCAATCAGCCCCAGCATTTT. Its translation is CASSVGLGLGNQPQHF.

The chain links TRBV7-9 to TRBJ2-3, with D possibly TRBD2 on 5 matching bases. CDR1 is SEHNR, CDR2 FQNEAQ, per germline (reference sequence). This CDR3 spans 15 amino acids. Trimming removed 5 bases at V and 4 bases at J, with 16 bases between. The CDR3 here is CASSRTGRTADTQYF. CDR3 DNA: TGTGCCAGCAGCCGAACCGGTCGGACTGCAGATACGCAGTATTTT.

This clonotype was observed a handful of times. The chain has TRBV20-1 and TRBJ2-5; D gene unclear. The CDR3 runs 14 residues. Trimming removed 3 bases from V and 1 base from J, with 12 bases in between. Germline V CDR1 and CDR2: DFQATT, SNEGSKA (reference sequence). CDR3 nucleotide sequence: TGCAGTGCTAGTGTCGGGCACCTCCAAGAGACCCAGTACTTC. This translates into CSASVGHLQETQYF.

This rearrangement joins TRBV10-3 to TRBJ2-5, with D tentatively TRBD1 (6 bases). Germline CDR1 reads ENHRY; CDR2 reads SYGVKD. Trimming stripped 5 bases from V and 2 bases from J, with 12 bases between. CDR3 length equals 14 residues. CDR3 bases: TGTGCCATCAGTCTTCCAGGGGCGCAAGAGACCCAGTACTTC. Translating it yields CAISLPGAQETQYF.

V and J are TRBV29-1 and TRBJ1-1, with 9 bases that match TRBD1. The CDR3 contains 12 residues. CDR1 and CDR2 from the germline V gene are SQVTM and ANQGSEA. Trimming removed 7 bases from V and 6 bases from J; junction bases left unmatched: 6. The CDR3 nucleotides read TGCAGCGCCTGGGACAGGGCAGCTGAAGCTTTCTTT. This codes for CSAWDRAAEAFF.

This clonotype was seen just once. The chain has TRBV28 and TRBJ2-7; no clear D gene. The V gene's germline CDR1 is MDHEN and CDR2 SYDVKM. The CDR3 contains 13 residues. V lost 4 bases to trimming and J lost 7 bases, with 14 bases between them. CDR3 residues: CASSSGTYNEQYF. The CDR3, as DNA: TGTGCCAGCAGTTCCGGTACTTACAATGAGCAGTACTTC.

The V gene is TRBV20-1, the J gene TRBJ1-1; no clear D. This CDR3 is 12 amino acids long. Trimming took 6 bases from V and 10 from J, leaving 18 bases between them. CDR1 DFQATT and CDR2 SNEGSKA come from the germline V gene (reference sequence). The CDR3 sequence: CSATGGVIGAFF. CDR3 in DNA: TGCAGTGCCACGGGTGGGGTGATCGGAGCTTTCTTT.

The table lists this clonotype with a few counts. The chain recombines TRBV10-3 with TRBJ2-3, with D unclear. The CDR3 length is 16 residues. In germline, CDR1 is ENHRY, CDR2 SYGVKD. V lost 10 bases and J 2 bases, leaving 22 bases between the germline ends. DNA of the CDR3: TGTGCCACCCGGCCCCACCTCGACCCAGACACAGATACGCAGTATTTT. Translating gives CATRPHLDPDTDTQYF.

This clonotype was seen a single time. The rearrangement links TRBV19 to TRBJ1-5, with 7 bases matching TRBD1. This CDR3 spans 15 amino acids. J lost 1 base, V lost 4 bases, and 4 bases had no gene match. Germline V gives CDR1 LNHDA, CDR2 SQIVND (reference sequence). DNA for the CDR3: TGTGCCAGTAGTACCCAGGGGGTAAGCAATCAGCCCCAGCATTTT. Its protein product is CASSTQGVSNQPQHF.

This clonotype was observed a few times. The gene calls are TRBV20-1 and TRBJ1-2; D may be TRBD1 (5 bases). This CDR3 is built from 12 residues. Germline V lookup: CDR1 DFQATT, CDR2 SNEGSKA (reference sequence). Between the trimmed V and J ends, which lost 5 bases and 2 bases, there was a span of 9 bases. The CDR3 coding sequence is TGCAGTGCTTGGACATCGAACTATGGCTACACCTTC. This gives the protein CSAWTSNYGYTF.

This clonotype was found many times. This chain uses TRBV29-1 with TRBJ1-2; D call uncertain. Germline lookup yields CDR1 SQVTM and CDR2 ANQGSEA. Deletions cut 8 bases from V and 6 bases from J, with 16 bases between. The CDR3 sequence is 12 residues long. The CDR3 reads CSSLEATNGYTF. CDR3 DNA: TGCAGCTCCCTGGAAGCGACTAATGGCTACACCTTC.

The genes are TRBV4-1 and TRBJ2-3, with 11 bases lining up with TRBD2. The CDR3 is 15 amino acids. Germline V CDR1 and CDR2: MGHRA, YSYEKL. The J segment lost 2 bases and the V segment lost 3 bases, leaving 1 base of the junction unmatched. The CDR3 sequence: CASSQTSGTTDTQYF. In nucleotides, the CDR3 is TGCGCCAGCAGCCAGACTAGCGGGACCACAGATACGCAGTATTTT.

This clonotype was seen ten or more times. V gene TRBV29-1 combines with J gene TRBJ2-3; 7 bases are a match to TRBD2. Per germline, CDR1 SQVTM and CDR2 ANQGSEA. The CDR3 extends over 14 amino acids. Trimming cost V 2 bases and J 4 bases; bases outside gene matches: 6. DNA of the CDR3: TGCAGCGTTGAATGGACTAGGTCGGCAGATACGCAGTATTTT. Translation gives CSVEWTRSADTQYF.

Remarks on this clonotype: Since a much larger clone is just one base distant, this may be a read error. The chain has TRBV12-3 or TRBV12-4 and TRBJ2-3, with D unclear. This CDR3 is built from 14 residues. Written as DNA, the CDR3 is TGTGTCAGCAGTACCATGACTGGGGTCGGCACGCAGTATTTT. Translated, it gives CVSSTMTGVGTQYF.

J is TRBJ1-4 and V is TRBV5-1; D remains unclear. V was trimmed by 2 bases and J by 3 bases, leaving 11 bases between them. Germline V CDR1 and CDR2: SGHRS, YFSETQ. This CDR3 spans 15 amino acids. The CDR3 loop is CASSFERQPNEKLFF. The CDR3 nucleotides are TGCGCCAGCAGCTTTGAACGCCAGCCTAATGAAAAACTGTTTTTT.

The chain couples TRBV7-9 to TRBJ1-5, with a weak D call TRBD1 (5 bases). The CDR3 extends over 16 amino acids. V lost 3 bases to trimming and J lost 0 bases, with 12 bases between them. The V gene's germline CDR1 is SEHNR and CDR2 FQNEAQ (reference sequence). The CDR3 DNA follows: TGTGCCAGCAGCTTGGTTGGGGCGCCTAGCAATCAGCCCCAGCATTTT. It specifies CASSLVGAPSNQPQHF. The full variable domain, completed using reference TRBV7-9 and TRBJ1-5, is DTGVSQNPRHKITKRGQNVTFRCDPISEHNRLYWYRQTLGQGPEFLTYFQNEAQLEKSRLLSDRFSAERPKGSFSTLEIQRTEQGDSAMYLCASSLVGAPSNQPQHFGDGTRLSIL.

The chain links TRBV27 to TRBJ2-1; D possibly corresponds to TRBD1 (5 bases). V was trimmed by 2 bases and J by 10 bases, leaving 18 bases between them. CDR3 length: 15 amino acids. Per germline, CDR1 MNHEY and CDR2 SMNVEV (reference sequence). CDR3 amino acids: CASSLMAGAIAEQFF. Here the CDR3 DNA reads TGTGCCAGCAGTTTAATGGCTGGGGCGATTGCCGAGCAGTTCTTC.

This rearrangement joins TRBV20-1 to TRBJ2-5, with D unclear. The better agreement between TRBJ2-7 and the DNA end casts doubt on the J call. CDR3 size: 14 residues. The germline CDR1 and CDR2 sequences are DFQATT and SNEGSKA (reference sequence). CDR3 nucleotides: TGCAGTGCTAGAGATAGCAACCGCTCAACCGAGCAGTACTTC. Residues: CSARDSNRSTEQYF.

This clonotype was counted a few times. J is TRBJ1-5 and V is TRBV28, with TRBD1 identical over 7 bases. The CDR3 is made up of 16 amino acids. CDR1 is MDHEN and CDR2 is SYDVKM in the germline V gene. V shed 3 bases, J shed 1 base, and the junction held 6 bases outside the gene matches. CDR3 bases: TGTGCCAGCAGTTTTGGGCCAGGGGGAAGCAATCAGCCCCAGCATTTT. This sequence encodes CASSFGPGGSNQPQHF. Based on the CDR3 plus reference TRBV28 and TRBJ1-5, the full variable domain is DVKVTQSSRYLVKRTGEKVFLECVQDMDHENMFWYRQDPGLGLRLIYFSYDVKMKEKGDIPEGYSVSREKKERFSLILESASTNQTSMYLCASSFGPGGSNQPQHFGDGTRLSIL.